The 14 T cell receptor beta chains below come from one sample, sequenced in a study of OX40 agonist ivuxolimab in advanced cancers. Sequencing used immunoSEQ multiplex PCR; TCRdb keeps in-frame clones, though not all of them. The sample carries tens of thousands of clones, approximately 86% recorded once. The input for sequencing was CD4+ or CD8+ T cells sorted from blood, taken in a trial of the OX40 agonist ivuxolimab. These receptors all come from an adult with an advanced solid tumor such as melanoma, head and neck, liver or kidney cancer.

The chain is built from TRBV19 and TRBJ1-1; the D is unclear. CDR1 is LNHDA, CDR2 SQIVND, per germline (reference sequence). Trimming stripped 2 bases from V and 4 bases from J, with 8 bases between. The CDR3 spans 13 residues. The CDR3 DNA sequence: TGTGCCAGTAGTATAAACAGCCCCACTGAAGCTTTCTTT. Amino acid sequence: CASSINSPTEAFF. The variable domain in full, completed from reference TRBV19 and TRBJ1-1, reads DGGITQSPKYLFRKEGQNVTLSCEQNLNHDAMYWYRQDPGQGLRLIYYSQIVNDFQKGDIAEGYSVSREKKESFPLTVTSAQKNPTAFYLCASSINSPTEAFFGQGTRLTVV.

The CDR3 here is CASSLLIGQGSSNYGYTF. The CDR3 DNA reads as TGTGCCAGCAGCCTGCTTATCGGACAGGGGTCTTCTAACTATGGCTACACCTTC. The V call is TRBV7-8, the J call TRBJ1-2; 9 bases agree with TRBD1. The CDR3 totals 18 residues. Germline CDR1 and CDR2: SGHVS and FQNEAQ. V shed 5 bases, J shed 0 bases, and the junction held 13 bases outside the gene matches.

This rearrangement joins TRBV7-9 to TRBJ1-1; possible D gene TRBD1, 5 bases. This CDR3 region has 13 residues. The ends were cut back, 1 base at V and 12 bases at J, with 15 bases in the middle. Germline assignment: CDR1 SEHNR and CDR2 FQNEAQ (reference sequence). The CDR3 DNA reads TGTGCCAGCAGCTTAGAGGGGTCCGGTGTTCCTTTCTTT. It encodes CASSLEGSGVPFF.

V and J are TRBV2 and TRBJ2-3, with TRBD1 matching over 9 bases. Germline values: CDR1 SNHLY, CDR2 FYNNEI. Germline trimming cut 4 bases from V and 4 bases from J; bases unmatched to any gene: 9. The CDR3 contains 16 residues. Written as DNA, the CDR3 is TGTGCCAGCAGTGGCCCCTGGACAGGGGAGGCAGATACGCAGTATTTT. This translates into CASSGPWTGEADTQYF.

The V and J genes are TRBV28 and TRBJ2-1, with 10 bases matching TRBD2. V trimming: 7 bases; J trimming: 7 bases; junction bases outside the gene matches: 7. The CDR3 runs to 14 residues. CDR1 is MDHEN and CDR2 is SYDVKM in the germline V gene. CDR3 in amino acids: CASKNSGRNNEQFF. Written as DNA, the CDR3 is TGTGCCAGCAAGAATAGCGGGAGGAATAATGAGCAGTTCTTC.

The chain is built from TRBV18 and TRBJ2-1; tentatively, D is TRBD1 (6 bases). Looked up from germline, CDR1 is KGHSH and CDR2 is LQKENI. The CDR3 totals 15 residues. V was pared by 2 bases and J by 7 bases, with 15 bases between. CDR3 loop: CASSPSAGAINEQFF. In DNA form, the CDR3 reads TGTGCCAGCTCACCATCGGCAGGGGCGATTAATGAGCAGTTCTTC.

The chain is built from TRBV5-4 and TRBJ2-5; 9 nucleotides align to TRBD2. V lost 0 bases, J lost 0 bases, and 12 bases stayed unmatched. Germline V gene sequence: CDR1 SGHNT, CDR2 YYREEE (reference sequence). CDR3 length equals 19 residues. CDR3 DNA: TGTGCCAGCAGCTTGGCCCCCGGGAGGCGCGGGGGGGACCAAGAGACCCAGTACTTC. Residues: CASSLAPGRRGGDQETQYF. The whole variable domain, filled in from reference TRBV5-4 and TRBJ2-5, reads ETGVTQSPTHLIKTRGQQVTLRCSSQSGHNTVSWYQQALGQGPQFIFQYYREEENGRGNFPPRFSGLQFPNYSSELNVNALELDDSALYLCASSLAPGRRGGDQETQYFGPGTRLLVL.

The V call is TRBV6-5, the J call TRBJ2-2; D perhaps matches TRBD1 (6 bases). The CDR3 contains 15 residues. Trimming pared 0 bases from V and 3 bases from J, leaving 8 bases between. Per germline, CDR1 MNHEY and CDR2 SVGAGI. The CDR3 bases are TGTGCCAGCAGTTACTCGTACAGGGACACCGGGGAGCTGTTTTTT. It specifies CASSYSYRDTGELFF.

This clone was observed once. The chain carries TRBV18 and TRBJ2-5; tentative D call: TRBD2 (6 bases). The germline gives CDR1 KGHSH, CDR2 LQKENI. This CDR3 has 15 amino acids. V gave up 2 bases and J gave up 5 bases, with 15 bases separating them. Here the CDR3 reads CASSPGGSPGETQYF. In DNA form, the CDR3 reads TGTGCCAGCTCACCAGGGGGGAGCCCGGGGGAGACCCAGTACTTC.

The chain links TRBV10-3 to TRBJ2-3, with TRBD2 matching 8 bases. Germline trimming cut 6 bases from V and 4 bases from J; bases unmatched to any gene: 3. The CDR3 contains 13 residues. The germline CDR1 and CDR2 sequences are ENHRY and SYGVKD. CDR3 region: CAISRGGSDTQYF. The CDR3 region has the DNA TGTGCCATCAGCCGGGGGGGCTCAGATACGCAGTATTTT.

CDR3 in amino acids: CASSSYYETYTGELFF. CDR3 nucleotide sequence: TGTGCCAGCAGTTCGTATTACGAAACCTACACCGGGGAGCTGTTTTTT. V is TRBV28 and J is TRBJ2-2; D unclear. The CDR3 totals 16 residues. Germline V gene data show CDR1 as MDHEN and CDR2 as SYDVKM. V lost 4 bases to trimming and J lost 3 bases, with 15 bases between them.

The chain employs TRBV5-6 and TRBJ1-2; perhaps TRBD1 as D (6 bases). CDR1 is SGHDT, CDR2 YYEEEE, per germline. The CDR3 extends over 16 amino acids. V was cut by 0 bases and J by 2 bases, with 14 bases left in between. Here the CDR3 reads CASSLALWTANYGYTF. DNA of the CDR3: TGTGCCAGCAGCTTGGCCCTTTGGACAGCCAACTATGGCTACACCTTC.

V usage is TRBV7-9 and J usage is TRBJ2-2, with D unresolved. The CDR3 has 14 residues. CDR1 and CDR2 (germline): SEHNR, FQNEAQ (reference sequence). Trimming cost V 7 bases and J 1 base, with 10 bases left between them. DNA for the CDR3: TGTGCCAGCAACTGGAGAGTGAACACCGGGGAGCTGTTTTTT. Its protein is CASNWRVNTGELFF.

The V call is TRBV7-2, the J call TRBJ1-1; 10 bases map to TRBD1. Germline V CDR1 and CDR2: SGHTA, FQGNSA. This CDR3 comprises 12 residues. After removal of 5 bases from V and 11 bases from J, the junction contained 5 bases not matched to a gene. The CDR3 is CASSDRGLFAFF. CDR3 nucleotides: TGTGCCAGCAGCGACAGGGGGCTTTTCGCTTTCTTT.